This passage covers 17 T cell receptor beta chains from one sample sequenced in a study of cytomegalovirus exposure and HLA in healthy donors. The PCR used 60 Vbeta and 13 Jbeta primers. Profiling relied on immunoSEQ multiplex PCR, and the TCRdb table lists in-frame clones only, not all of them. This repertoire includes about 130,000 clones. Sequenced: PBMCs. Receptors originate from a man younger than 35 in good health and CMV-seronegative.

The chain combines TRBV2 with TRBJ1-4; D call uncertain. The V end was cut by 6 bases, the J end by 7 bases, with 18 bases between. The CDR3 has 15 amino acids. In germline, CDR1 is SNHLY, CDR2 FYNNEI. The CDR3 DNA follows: TGTGCCAGCAGCGACATTGGGAGTCAGAGTGAAAAACTGTTTTTT. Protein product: CASSDIGSQSEKLFF.

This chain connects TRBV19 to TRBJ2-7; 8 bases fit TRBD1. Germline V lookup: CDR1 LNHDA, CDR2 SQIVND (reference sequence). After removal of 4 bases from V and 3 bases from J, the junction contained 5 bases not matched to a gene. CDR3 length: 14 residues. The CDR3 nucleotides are TGTGCCAGTAGTAGGGGACAGGATAACTACGAGCAGTACTTC. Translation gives CASSRGQDNYEQYF.

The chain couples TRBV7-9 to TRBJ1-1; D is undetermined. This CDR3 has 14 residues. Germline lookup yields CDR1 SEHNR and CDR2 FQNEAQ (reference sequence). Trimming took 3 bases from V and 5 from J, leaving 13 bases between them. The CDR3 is CASSFREASTEAFF. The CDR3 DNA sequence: TGTGCCAGCAGCTTTAGGGAGGCGAGTACTGAAGCTTTCTTT.

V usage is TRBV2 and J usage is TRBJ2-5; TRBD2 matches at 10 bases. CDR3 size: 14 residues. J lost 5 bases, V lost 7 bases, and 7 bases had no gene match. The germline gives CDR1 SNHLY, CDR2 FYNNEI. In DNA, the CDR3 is TGTGCCAGCACCCGCCTAGCGGGGGACGAGACCCAGTACTTC. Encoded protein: CASTRLAGDETQYF.

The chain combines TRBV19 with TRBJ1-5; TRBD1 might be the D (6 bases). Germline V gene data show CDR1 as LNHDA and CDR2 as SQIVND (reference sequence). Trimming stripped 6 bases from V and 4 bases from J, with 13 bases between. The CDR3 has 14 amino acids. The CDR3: CASSQGTKNQPQHF. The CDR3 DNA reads TGTGCCAGTAGCCAGGGGACAAAAAATCAGCCCCAGCATTTT. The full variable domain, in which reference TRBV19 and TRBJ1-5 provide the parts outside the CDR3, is DGGITQSPKYLFRKEGQNVTLSCEQNLNHDAMYWYRQDPGQGLRLIYYSQIVNDFQKGDIAEGYSVSREKKESFPLTVTSAQKNPTAFYLCASSQGTKNQPQHFGDGTRLSIL.

The CDR3 DNA follows: TGTGCCAGCAGCTTAGACCCTATGGGCAATCAGCCCCAGCATTTT. Its translation is CASSLDPMGNQPQHF. This chain joins TRBV11-2 and TRBJ1-5; D is undetermined. Germline V gene lookup returns CDR1 SGHAT and CDR2 FQNNGV. The germline V and J ends were trimmed by 0 bases and 2 bases, with 8 bases remaining between them. The CDR3 contains 15 residues.

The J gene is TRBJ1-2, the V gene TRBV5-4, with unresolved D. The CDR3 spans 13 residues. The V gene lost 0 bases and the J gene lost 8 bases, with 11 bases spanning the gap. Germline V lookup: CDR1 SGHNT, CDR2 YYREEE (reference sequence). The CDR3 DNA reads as TGTGCCAGCAGCTTGGAGAGGGCTAGGGGCTACACCTTC. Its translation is CASSLERARGYTF.

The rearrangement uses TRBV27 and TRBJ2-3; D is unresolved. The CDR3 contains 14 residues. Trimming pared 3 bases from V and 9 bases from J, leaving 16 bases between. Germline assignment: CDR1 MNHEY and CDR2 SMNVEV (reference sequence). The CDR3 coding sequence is TGTGCCAGCAGTTTGCGCGGATGGGTGGCGACGCAGTATTTT. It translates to CASSLRGWVATQYF.

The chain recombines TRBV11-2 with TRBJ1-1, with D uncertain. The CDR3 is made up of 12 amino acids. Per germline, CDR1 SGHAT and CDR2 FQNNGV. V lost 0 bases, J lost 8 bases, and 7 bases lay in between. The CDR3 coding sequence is TGTGCCAGCAGCTTAGATCTGACAGAAGCTTTCTTT. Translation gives CASSLDLTEAFF.

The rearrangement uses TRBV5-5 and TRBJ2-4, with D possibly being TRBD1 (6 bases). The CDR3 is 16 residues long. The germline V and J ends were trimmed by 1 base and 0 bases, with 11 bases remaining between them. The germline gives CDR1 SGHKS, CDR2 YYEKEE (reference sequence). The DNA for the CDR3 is TGTGCCAGCAGCTTGCTTACAGGGCTAGCCAAAAACATTCAGTACTTC. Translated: CASSLLTGLAKNIQYF.

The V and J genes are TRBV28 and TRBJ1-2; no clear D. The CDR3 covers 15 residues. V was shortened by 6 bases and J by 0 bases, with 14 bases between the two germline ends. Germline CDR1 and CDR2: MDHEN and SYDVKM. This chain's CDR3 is CASRTIGLSNYGYTF. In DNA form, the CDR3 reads TGTGCCAGCAGGACCATTGGGCTCTCTAACTATGGCTACACCTTC.

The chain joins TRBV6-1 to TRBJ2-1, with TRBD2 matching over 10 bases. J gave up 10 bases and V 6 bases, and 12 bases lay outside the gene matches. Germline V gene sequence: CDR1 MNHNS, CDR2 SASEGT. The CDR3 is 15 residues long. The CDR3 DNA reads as TGTGCCAGCAGCCTAAGAGGGCTAGCGGGAGACGAGCAGTTCTTC. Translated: CASSLRGLAGDEQFF.

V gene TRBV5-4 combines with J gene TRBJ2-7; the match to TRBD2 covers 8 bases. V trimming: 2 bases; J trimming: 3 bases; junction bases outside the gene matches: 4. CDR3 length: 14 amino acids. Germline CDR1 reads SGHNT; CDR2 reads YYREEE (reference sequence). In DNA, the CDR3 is TGTGCCAGCAGCTTACGCGGGACTAGCTACGAGCAGTACTTC. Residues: CASSLRGTSYEQYF.

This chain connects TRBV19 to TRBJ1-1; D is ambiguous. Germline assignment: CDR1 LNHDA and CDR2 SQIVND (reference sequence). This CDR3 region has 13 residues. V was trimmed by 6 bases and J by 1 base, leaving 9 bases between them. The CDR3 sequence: CASSVVGNTEAFF. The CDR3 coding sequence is TGTGCCAGTAGCGTAGTTGGGAACACTGAAGCTTTCTTT. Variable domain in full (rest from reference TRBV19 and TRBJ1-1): DGGITQSPKYLFRKEGQNVTLSCEQNLNHDAMYWYRQDPGQGLRLIYYSQIVNDFQKGDIAEGYSVSREKKESFPLTVTSAQKNPTAFYLCASSVVGNTEAFFGQGTRLTVV.

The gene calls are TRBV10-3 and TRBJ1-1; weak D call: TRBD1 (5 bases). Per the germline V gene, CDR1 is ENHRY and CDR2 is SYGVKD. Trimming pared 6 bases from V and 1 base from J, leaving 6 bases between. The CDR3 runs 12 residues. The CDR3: CAIRTENTEAFF. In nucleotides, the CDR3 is TGTGCCATCAGGACAGAGAACACTGAAGCTTTCTTT.

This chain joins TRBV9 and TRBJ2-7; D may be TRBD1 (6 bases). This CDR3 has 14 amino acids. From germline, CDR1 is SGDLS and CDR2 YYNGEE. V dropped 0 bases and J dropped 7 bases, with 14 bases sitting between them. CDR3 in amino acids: CASSVDLQGREQYF. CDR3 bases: TGTGCCAGCAGCGTAGACTTACAGGGTCGTGAGCAGTACTTC.

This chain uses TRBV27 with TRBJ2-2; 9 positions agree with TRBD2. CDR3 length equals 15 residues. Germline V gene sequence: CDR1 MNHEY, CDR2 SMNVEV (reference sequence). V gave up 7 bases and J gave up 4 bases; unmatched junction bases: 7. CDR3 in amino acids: CASTREGRGTGELFF. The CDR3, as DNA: TGTGCCAGCACGCGGGAGGGCCGGGGCACCGGGGAGCTGTTTTTT.